Sequencing of this TCR beta chain was carried out in a study of cytotoxic CD8 clonotypes in ibrutinib-treated CLL. Study-wide points: Whereas clonality rose at ibrutinib response, it declined toward baseline at progression. Sampling times differed between sustained-remission and progressing patients.

Here immunoSEQ multiplex PCR was the method, and the copy in TCRdb shows in-frame clones only, minus some. Of 97,000 or so clones detected, about 78% appear once; the ten largest clones hold 25% to 40%. The source of around 1.9 micrograms of genomic DNA for TCR beta libraries was cryopreserved PBMCs. About this clone: Its target is not known.

The V and J ends lost 5 bases and 4 bases respectively, with 14 bases between them. Germline V gives CDR1 MDHEN, CDR2 SYDVKM. The CDR3 runs to 14 residues. The chain recombines TRBV28 with TRBJ1-1; a possible D gene is TRBD1 (6 bases). The specimen was PBMCs, collected after 12 months of ibrutinib treatment. The TCR was taken from a human donor with chronic lymphocytic leukemia. The CDR3 reads CASSGGGRVTEAFF. The CDR3 bases are TGTGCCAGCAGTGGCGGGGGCAGGGTCACTGAAGCTTTCTTT.